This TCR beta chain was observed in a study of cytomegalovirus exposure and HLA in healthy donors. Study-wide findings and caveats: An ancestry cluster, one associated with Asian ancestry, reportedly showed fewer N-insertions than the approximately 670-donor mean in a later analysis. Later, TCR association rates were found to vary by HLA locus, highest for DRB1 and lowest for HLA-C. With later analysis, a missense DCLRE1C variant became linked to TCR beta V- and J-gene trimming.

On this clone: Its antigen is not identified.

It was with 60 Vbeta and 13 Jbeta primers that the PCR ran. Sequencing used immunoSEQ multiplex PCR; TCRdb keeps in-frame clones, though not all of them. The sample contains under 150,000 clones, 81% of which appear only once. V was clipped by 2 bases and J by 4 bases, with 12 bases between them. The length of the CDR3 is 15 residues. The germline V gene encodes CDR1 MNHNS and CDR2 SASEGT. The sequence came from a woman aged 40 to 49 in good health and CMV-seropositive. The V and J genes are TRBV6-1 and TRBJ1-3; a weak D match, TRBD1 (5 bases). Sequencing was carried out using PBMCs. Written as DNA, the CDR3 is TGTGCCAGCAGTGAATTTCAGGGTATAGGAAACACCATATATTTT. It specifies CASSEFQGIGNTIYF.